This TCR beta chain was observed in a study of blood T cells in healthy people across ages. Germline V CDR1 and CDR2: LGHDT, YNNKEL (reference sequence). The V and J ends lost 6 bases and 5 bases, in that order; junction bases with no gene match: 1. The CDR3 totals 12 residues. A second PCR, run for 7 to 11 cycles, used a sample-barcoded 5' primer plus a J-beta primer mix. TCRdb re-derived calls from the 5' RACE reads in MiXCR, one entry per CDR3 protein. The sample includes more than 1.4 million distinct CDR3 sequences, about 43% seen only once; the top ten take 7% to 9%. V gene TRBV3-1 combines with J gene TRBJ1-1, with 9 bases aligning to TRBD1. This clonotype originated in a woman younger than 30 in good health. Input material: blood. In nucleotides, the CDR3 is TGTGCCAGCAGACAGGGGGCTACTGAAGCTTTCTTT. Its translation: CASRQGATEAFF.